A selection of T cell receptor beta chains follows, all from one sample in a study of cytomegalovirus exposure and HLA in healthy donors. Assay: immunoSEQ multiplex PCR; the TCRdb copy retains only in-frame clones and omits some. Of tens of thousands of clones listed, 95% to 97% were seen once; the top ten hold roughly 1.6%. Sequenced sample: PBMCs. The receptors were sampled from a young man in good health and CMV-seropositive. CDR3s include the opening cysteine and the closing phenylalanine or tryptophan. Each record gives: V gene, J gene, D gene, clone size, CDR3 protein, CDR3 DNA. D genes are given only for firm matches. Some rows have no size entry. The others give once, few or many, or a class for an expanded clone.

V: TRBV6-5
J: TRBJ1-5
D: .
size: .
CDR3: CASSYSGGGQPQHF
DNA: TGTGCCAGCAGTTACTCAGGGGGGGGACAGCCCCAGCATTTT

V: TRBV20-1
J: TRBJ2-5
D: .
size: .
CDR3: CSARDRAAQYF
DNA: TGCAGTGCTAGGGACCGAGCGGCCCAGTACTTC

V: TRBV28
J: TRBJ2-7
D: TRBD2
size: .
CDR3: CASDSSGPYEQYF
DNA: TGTGCCAGCGACTCTAGCGGACCCTACGAGCAGTACTTC

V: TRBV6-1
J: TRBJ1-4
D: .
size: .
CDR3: CASSAKPGEDEKLFF
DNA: TGTGCCAGCAGTGCGAAGCCGGGGGAGGATGAAAAACTGTTTTTT

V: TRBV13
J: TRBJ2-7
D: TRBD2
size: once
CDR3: CASSSRVGTSEYYEQYF
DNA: TGTGCCAGCAGCTCACGTGTGGGGACTAGCGAATACTACGAGCAGTACTTC

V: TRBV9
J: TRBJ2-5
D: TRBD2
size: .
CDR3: CASSATLAGETQYF
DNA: TGTGCCAGCAGCGCTACATTAGCGGGAGAGACCCAGTACTTC

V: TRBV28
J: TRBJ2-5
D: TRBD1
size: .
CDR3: CASSLRTGQETQYF
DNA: TGTGCCAGCAGTTTAAGGACAGGACAAGAGACCCAGTACTTC

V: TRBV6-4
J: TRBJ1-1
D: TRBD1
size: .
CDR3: CASSEQGEITEAFF
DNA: TGTGCCAGCAGTGAACAGGGGGAGATCACTGAAGCTTTCTTT

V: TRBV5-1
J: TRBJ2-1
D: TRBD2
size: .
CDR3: CASSLETSGRGGHEQFF
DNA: TGCGCCAGCAGCTTGGAAACTAGCGGGAGAGGGGGGCATGAGCAGTTCTTC

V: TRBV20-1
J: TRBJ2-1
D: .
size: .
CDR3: CSARRGDEQFF
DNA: TGCAGTGCTAGAAGAGGAGATGAGCAGTTCTTC

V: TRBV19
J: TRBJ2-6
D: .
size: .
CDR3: CASSPVTGLAGANVLTF
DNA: TGTGCCAGTAGCCCGGTCACAGGTCTAGCTGGGGCCAACGTCCTGACTTTC

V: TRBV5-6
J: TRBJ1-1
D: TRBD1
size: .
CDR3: CASSWGGQGITEAFF
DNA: TGTGCCAGCAGTTGGGGCGGACAGGGGATCACTGAAGCTTTCTTT

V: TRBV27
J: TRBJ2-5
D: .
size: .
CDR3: CASSSTGLQETQYF
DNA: TGTGCCAGCAGTTCGACAGGATTACAAGAGACCCAGTACTTC

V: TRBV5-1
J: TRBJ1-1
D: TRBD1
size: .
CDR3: CASSLGGGSTEAFF
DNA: TGCGCCAGCAGCTTAGGGGGCGGAAGCACTGAAGCTTTCTTT

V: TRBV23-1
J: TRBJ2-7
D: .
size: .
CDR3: CASSQSVQPLYEQYF
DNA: TGCGCCAGCAGTCAATCAGTACAGCCTCTCTACGAGCAGTACTTC

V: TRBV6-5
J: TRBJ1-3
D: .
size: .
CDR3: CASSYGGTPSGNTIYF
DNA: TGTGCCAGCAGTTACGGTGGGACACCTTCTGGAAACACCATATATTTT

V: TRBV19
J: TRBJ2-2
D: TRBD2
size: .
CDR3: CAAWAGVPYSAGELFF
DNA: TGTGCGGCATGGGCGGGAGTCCCTTATTCCGCCGGGGAGCTGTTTTTT

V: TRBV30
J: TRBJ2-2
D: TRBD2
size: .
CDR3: CAWSSGGRLAGTRAGELFF
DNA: TGTGCCTGGAGTTCGGGAGGGAGACTAGCGGGTACACGGGCCGGGGAGCTGTTTTTT

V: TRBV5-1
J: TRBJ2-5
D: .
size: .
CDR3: CASSLPQETQYF
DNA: TGCGCCAGCAGCCTACCCCAAGAGACCCAGTACTTC

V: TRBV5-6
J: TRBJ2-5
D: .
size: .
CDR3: CASSLDWGGLGTQYF
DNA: TGTGCCAGCAGCTTGGATTGGGGGGGGCTGGGGACCCAGTACTTC

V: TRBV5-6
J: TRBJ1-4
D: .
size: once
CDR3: CASSQTSGATNEKLFF
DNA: TGTGCCAGCAGCCAAACATCAGGGGCGACTAATGAAAAACTGTTTTTT

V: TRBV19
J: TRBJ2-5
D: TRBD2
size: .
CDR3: CASSLAGGLQETQYF
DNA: TGTGCCAGTAGTTTAGCGGGAGGACTACAAGAGACCCAGTACTTC

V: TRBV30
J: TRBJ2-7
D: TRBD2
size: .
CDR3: CAWSSTSGSSYEQYF
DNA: TGTGCCTGGAGTTCGACTAGCGGGAGCTCCTACGAGCAGTACTTC

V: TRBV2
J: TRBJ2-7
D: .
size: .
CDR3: CASSENLYEQYF
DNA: TGTGCCAGCAGTGAAAATCTGTACGAGCAGTACTTC

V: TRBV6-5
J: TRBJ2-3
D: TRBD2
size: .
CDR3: CASSYSPGGATDTQYF
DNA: TGTGCCAGCAGTTACTCACCCGGGGGGGCGACAGATACGCAGTATTTT

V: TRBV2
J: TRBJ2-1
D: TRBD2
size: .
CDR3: CASSETSGDYNEQFF
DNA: TGTGCCAGCAGTGAGACTAGCGGGGACTACAATGAGCAGTTCTTC

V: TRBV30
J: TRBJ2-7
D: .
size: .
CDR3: CAWRTRLGTSSYEQYF
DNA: TGTGCCTGGAGGACCCGTTTGGGGACATCCTCCTACGAGCAGTACTTC

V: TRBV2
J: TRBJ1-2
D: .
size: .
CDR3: CASSEGTYGYTF
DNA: TGTGCCAGCAGTGAAGGGACATATGGCTACACCTTC

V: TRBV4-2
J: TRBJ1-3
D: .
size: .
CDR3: CASSQDRERSNTIYF
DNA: TGTGCCAGCAGCCAAGACAGGGAAAGGAGCAACACCATATATTTT

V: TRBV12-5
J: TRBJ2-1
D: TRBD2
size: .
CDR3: CASGLGSGSNEQFF
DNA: TGTGCTAGTGGTTTAGGTAGCGGGAGCAATGAGCAGTTCTTC

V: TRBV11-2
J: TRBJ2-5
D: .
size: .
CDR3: CASSRGAGEQETQYF
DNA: TGTGCCAGCAGTAGAGGGGCAGGGGAGCAAGAGACCCAGTACTTC

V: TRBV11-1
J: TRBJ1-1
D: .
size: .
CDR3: CASSLEQFEAFF
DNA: TGTGCCAGCAGCTTAGAACAGTTTGAAGCTTTCTTT

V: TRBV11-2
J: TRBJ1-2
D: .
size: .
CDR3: CASSPLKGREGYYGYTF
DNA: TGTGCCAGCAGCCCCCTAAAGGGCAGGGAAGGTTATTATGGCTACACCTTC

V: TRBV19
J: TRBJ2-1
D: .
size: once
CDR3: CASSRTGSNNEQFF
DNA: TGTGCCAGTAGTCGAACCGGGAGCAACAATGAGCAGTTCTTC

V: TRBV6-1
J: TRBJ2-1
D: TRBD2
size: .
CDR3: CASSSSGGPYNEQFF
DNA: TGTGCCAGCAGCTCCAGCGGGGGTCCCTACAATGAGCAGTTCTTC

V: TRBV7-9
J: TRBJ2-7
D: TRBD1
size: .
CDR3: CASSFLGQGAGEQYF
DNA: TGTGCCAGCAGCTTTTTGGGACAGGGGGCCGGAGAGCAGTACTTC

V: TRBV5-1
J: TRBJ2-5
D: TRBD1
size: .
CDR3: CASSPRGQVQETQYF
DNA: TGCGCCAGCAGCCCACGGGGACAGGTCCAGGAGACCCAGTACTTC

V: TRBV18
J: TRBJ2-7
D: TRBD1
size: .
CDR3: CASSQTDRGTSYEQYF
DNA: TGTGCCAGCTCGCAAACCGACAGGGGAACCTCCTACGAGCAGTACTTC

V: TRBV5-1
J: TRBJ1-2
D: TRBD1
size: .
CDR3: CASSQGQGAIDYGYTF
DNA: TGCGCCAGCAGCCAGGGACAGGGGGCAATTGACTATGGCTACACCTTC

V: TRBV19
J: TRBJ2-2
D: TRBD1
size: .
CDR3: CASSPTSTGDSGELFF
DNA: TGTGCCAGTAGTCCAACTTCTACAGGGGATTCCGGGGAGCTGTTTTTT

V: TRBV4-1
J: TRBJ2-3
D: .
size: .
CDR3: CASSQGKRANTDTQYF
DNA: TGCGCCAGCAGCCAAGGGAAGCGGGCCAACACAGATACGCAGTATTTT

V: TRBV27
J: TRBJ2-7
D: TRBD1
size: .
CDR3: CASSDRDRGPSYEQYF
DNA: TGTGCCAGCAGTGACAGAGACAGGGGGCCCTCCTACGAGCAGTACTTC

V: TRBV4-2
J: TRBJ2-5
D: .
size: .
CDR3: CASSQDQGRSETQYF
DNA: TGTGCCAGCAGCCAAGATCAGGGCAGGTCGGAGACCCAGTACTTC

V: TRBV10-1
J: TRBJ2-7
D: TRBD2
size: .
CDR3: CASSGTSGAYEQYF
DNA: TGCGCCAGCAGCGGGACTAGCGGCGCCTACGAGCAGTACTTC

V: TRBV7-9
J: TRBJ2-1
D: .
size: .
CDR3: CASSPRGYNEQFF
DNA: TGTGCCAGCAGCCCCAGGGGTTACAATGAGCAGTTCTTC

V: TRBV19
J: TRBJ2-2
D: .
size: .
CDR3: CASSIAGLGTSNTGELFF
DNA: TGTGCCAGTAGTATTGCCGGCCTCGGGACAAGTAACACCGGGGAGCTGTTTTTT

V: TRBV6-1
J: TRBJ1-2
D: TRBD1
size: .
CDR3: CASLRGQGPNYGYTF
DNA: TGTGCCAGCCTTCGGGGACAGGGCCCGAACTATGGCTACACCTTC

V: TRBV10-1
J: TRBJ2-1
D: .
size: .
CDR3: CASSRDLYNEQFF
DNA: TGCGCCAGCAGTAGGGACTTGTACAATGAGCAGTTCTTC

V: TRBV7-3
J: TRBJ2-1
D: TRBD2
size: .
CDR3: CASSSRSGRAGREQFF
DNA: TGTGCCAGCAGTTCAAGAAGCGGGAGGGCCGGCCGGGAGCAGTTCTTC

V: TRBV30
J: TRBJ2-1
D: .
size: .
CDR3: CAWSSSRYEQFF
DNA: TGTGCCTGGAGTTCTAGTCGCTATGAGCAGTTCTTC